This entry is about one TCR beta chain. In its sample, this clonotype was seen many times. The specificity of this receptor is unknown. No much larger clone is present one base from it, and per-base qualities are unavailable. Ophthalmopathy patients were characterized by moderately to severely active disease, a Clinical Activity Score of at least 3, a NOSPECS grade of at least 4, and a disease duration under 3 months. Patients with other autoimmune diseases, uncontrolled infections, pregnancy or lactation were excluded from the study. Clinical symptoms, serum thyroxine, TRAb, thyroid ultrasound and orbital computed tomography formed the basis of the diagnosis. PBMCs were isolated from 10 ml of fresh peripheral blood by Ficoll-Paque density gradient centrifugation. Total RNA was extracted using Trizol reagent, and RNA quality was checked on an Agilent 2100 Bioanalyzer. The sample originates from a study of Graves' ophthalmopathy and Graves' hyperthyroidism (dated by TCRdb to about 2018). Context from the whole study: Peripheral blood was collected at initial diagnosis, before any treatment. The study used TCR beta repertoire signatures to distinguish Graves' ophthalmopathy from Graves' hyperthyroidism and to predict progression to ophthalmopathy. In total, under 150 blood samples were TCR-sequenced: 40 to 45 ophthalmopathy, around 75 hyperthyroidism and some 17 hyperthyroidism-to-ophthalmopathy patients. To explore V-J signatures that distinguish ophthalmopathy from hyperthyroidism, a discovery set of 95 to 100 patients was enrolled, made up of 43 with ophthalmopathy and 57 with stable hyperthyroidism. For independent validation, a separate cohort was made up of some 18 hyperthyroidism patients plus 17 patients who later progressed from hyperthyroidism to ophthalmopathy. In several hyperthyroidism patients, the T-cell repertoires found in thyroid tissue were compared with those found in blood. After sampling, hyperthyroidism patients received methimazole starting at 30 mg daily, and ophthalmopathy patients received high-dose intravenous methylprednisolone. For training and testing, the 80 to 100 patients in the discovery cohort were randomly divided in a 7:3 ratio. Overall study results and their limits: Among expanded thyroid clonotypes with frequency above 0.001, most also showed up in blood, which suggests that blood repertoires may reflect the thyroid immune response. In validation, the model predicted ophthalmopathy progression with 70.59% sensitivity and approximately 72% specificity; some twelve predicted patients were CT-confirmed with GO in a median of 6.5 months. The 13-signature model separated ophthalmopathy from stable hyperthyroidism with over 85% sensitivity and approximately 83% specificity in cross-validation, and 80%/75% in the test set. Sample size was not statistically predetermined, and group allocation was not concealed from the investigators.

For repertoire sequencing, TCR beta CDR3 regions were amplified from RNA transcripts. The first round was an RT-PCR using HTBI primers with the Qiagen OneStep RT-PCR kit, and this first round was followed by a second-round multiplex PCR, then size selection and purification. The libraries underwent paired-end sequencing with 100 bp reads on an Illumina HiSeq2000. On the study's bioinformatics: SOAPnuke was used to process the reads, throwing out any read that had adapters, had uncalled bases, had a mean Phred below 15, or lacked an exact constant-primer or identifier match. COPE v1.2.5 was used to merge the high-quality paired reads. Unique nucleotide sequences were defined as clonotypes and aligned to IMGT TRB V, D and J references using MiTCR v1.1. Only V-J combinations with frequency above 0.0001 were analysed, covering 99% to 99.2% of repertoires. A TCR clonal expansion and chaos score per V-J combination was defined as the ratio of F50 clonal expansion to chaos observed in the TCRdist matrix. Welch's t-statistics and random forest were used to reduce features to over ten V-J combinations, which were fed into a naive Bayes classifier. The similarity between thyroid and blood repertoires was quantified using the Morisita-Horn index. Using fastp at Q25 and MiXCR, TCRdb reprocessed the public reads and kept productive beta chains. Identical CDR3 protein sequences are pooled into one entry, listed with their most common genes and DNA. What appears here as the V and J calls and clone size reflects TCRdb's work, not the paper's. The sample has some 170,000 distinct CDR3 sequences on record, around 39% of them singletons. Of the sample, about 8.2% falls within the top ten clones.

The germline V gene (reference sequence) gives CDR1 as DFQATT and CDR2 as SNEGSKA. From V the trimming removes 4 bases and from J it removes 3 bases, while the gene matches leave 8 bases of the junction unaccounted for. The CDR3 sequence holds 15 residues, the cysteine and phenylalanine included. Only CDR3 DNA remains: 45 bases, in frame from the first base. This sequence originates from a man aged 25 to 45 with Graves' ophthalmopathy. Donor details come from another sample of the same person, matched by shared clones. The sequenced sample consisted of peripheral blood. The sequence links TRBV20-1 to TRBJ2-7, with 11 central nucleotides matching TRBD1. Read as DNA, the sequence is TGCAGTGCTAAAGACCCGGGACAGGGGGGCTACGAGCAGTACTTC. The translation is CSAKDPGQGGYEQYF.